This TCR beta chain was documented in a study of T cells in Graves' hyperthyroidism and ophthalmopathy. What was amplified from RNA transcripts were TCR beta CDR3 regions. The HTBI primer set was used in a first-round RT-PCR of the TCR CDR3. TCRdb independently ran MiXCR on the multiplex PCR reads; one entry per CDR3 protein. The sample shows more than 450,000 distinct CDR3 sequences, 13% to 15% of them seen only once. Germline-derived CDR1 and CDR2 are KGHSY and FQNENV. This CDR3 spans 13 amino acids. The trim removed 7 bases at V and 3 bases at J, leaving 4 bases unmatched. It was considered stable Graves' hyperthyroidism when ophthalmopathy did not progress within 18 months. Patients were excluded because of uncontrolled infection, other autoimmune disease, pregnancy or lactation. Clinical symptoms, serum thyroxine, TRAb, thyroid ultrasound and orbital computed tomography established diagnosis. From roughly 9.2 ml of fresh peripheral blood, PBMCs were isolated.

The clonotype comes from a woman between 40 and 55 years old with Graves' hyperthyroidism. This chain joins TRBV16 and TRBJ1-1; the match to TRBD1 covers 8 bases. The sequencing input was blood. The CDR3 nucleotides read TGTGCCAGCACCCAGGGGGCCCACACTGAAGCTTTCTTT. It translates to CASTQGAHTEAFF.